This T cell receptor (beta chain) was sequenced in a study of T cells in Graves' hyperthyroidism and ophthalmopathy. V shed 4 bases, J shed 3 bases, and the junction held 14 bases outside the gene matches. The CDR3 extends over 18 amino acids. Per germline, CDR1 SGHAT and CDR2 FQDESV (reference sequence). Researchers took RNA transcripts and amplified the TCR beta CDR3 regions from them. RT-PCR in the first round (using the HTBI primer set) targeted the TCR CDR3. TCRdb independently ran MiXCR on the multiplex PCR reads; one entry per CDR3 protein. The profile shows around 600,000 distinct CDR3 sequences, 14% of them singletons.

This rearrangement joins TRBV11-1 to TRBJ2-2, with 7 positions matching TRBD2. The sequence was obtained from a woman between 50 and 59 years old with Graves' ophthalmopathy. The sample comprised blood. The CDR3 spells CASSSHPKPGLYTGELFF. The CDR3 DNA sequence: TGTGCCAGCAGCTCCCACCCCAAGCCGGGACTATACACCGGGGAGCTGTTTTTT.